The clone carrying this TCR beta chain was seen just once. Its antigen remains unknown. This sample is part of a study of cytotoxic CD8 clonotypes in ibrutinib-treated CLL. General study points: Treatment saw public clonotypes, which were uncommon, either contract or stay stable.

Sequencing sought depths of 1 in 200,000 to 1 in 1 million T cells. The table came from immunoSEQ multiplex PCR; TCRdb's copy has only in-frame clones and leaves some out. The sample consists of 110,000 to 150,000 clones, 91% of them appearing once. In germline, CDR1 is MNHNS, CDR2 SASEGT. CDR3 size: 13 residues. The V and J ends lost 4 bases and 0 bases respectively, with 6 bases between them. The sequencing here drew on PBMCs, taken after 12 months of ibrutinib treatment. This chain joins TRBV6-1 and TRBJ1-1; D ambiguous. The sequence derives from a human donor with chronic lymphocytic leukemia. As DNA, the CDR3 is TGTGCCAGCAGTGGGTCGTTGAACACTGAAGCTTTCTTT. It codes for CASSGSLNTEAFF.